Listed below are T cell receptor beta chains from one sample, sequenced in a study of blood T cells in healthy people across ages. A single record per CDR3 protein comes from TCRdb applying MiXCR to the 5' RACE reads. The top ten hold 9.4% of the sample, which has 750,000 or so distinct CDR3 sequences, roughly 25% seen once. The same specimen was also included in a second study, on T cells of mothers and their children.

Input material: blood. The receptors here all came from a boy aged 5-17 years in good health. CDR3s include the opening cysteine and the closing phenylalanine or tryptophan. A D gene is named only where the DNA matches it firmly.

TRBV5-1	TRBJ2-1	TRBD2	CASSLAREGFNEQFF
TRBV29-1	TRBJ2-3	TRBD1	CSSTGQGLTDTQYF
TRBV20-1	TRBJ1-2	.	CSAPDQGNSNGYTF
TRBV7-3	TRBJ2-1	TRBD2	CASSSGLAGGNVQFF
TRBV24-1	TRBJ1-5	.	CATSGGGVDSQPQHF
TRBV7-2	TRBJ1-1	.	CASSKGVGEAFF
TRBV20-1	TRBJ2-3	TRBD2	CSASGLAPMTDTQYF
TRBV6-2/TRBV6-3	TRBJ2-1	TRBD2	CASSYSLAGGPSNEQFF
TRBV3-1	TRBJ1-1	.	CASSQGGIANTEAFF
TRBV7-8	TRBJ2-1	TRBD1	CASSLATGEGIRQFF
TRBV12-3/TRBV12-4	TRBJ2-3	.	CASSLRGDTQYF
TRBV29-1	TRBJ2-7	TRBD1	CSVVFLGQGTNEQYF
TRBV13	TRBJ1-2	TRBD1	CASSPRTGTNYGYTF
TRBV15	TRBJ2-2	.	CATSGRGGELFF
TRBV20-1	TRBJ2-1	.	CSARALTVAYNEQFF
TRBV6-6	TRBJ2-1	TRBD2	CASSATSGRVNEQFF
TRBV3-1	.	.	CASSQGGWGWNEQFF
TRBV20-1	.	TRBD1	CSAQPRGLQKQFF
TRBV7-9	TRBJ1-2	TRBD1	CASSFAGTGGGGYTF
TRBV7-3	TRBJ1-2	.	CASSLNSANYGYTF
TRBV7-8	TRBJ2-7	.	CASSLDSFSYEQYF
TRBV21-1	TRBJ2-7	.	CASSKRGLAGVYEQYF
TRBV20-1	TRBJ2-7	.	CSASTPSYEQYF
TRBV12-3/TRBV12-4	TRBJ1-2	TRBD1	CASSLSLGQGRSGYGYTF